The 30 T cell receptor beta chains below were found in one sample sequenced in a study of a mutant IDH1 vaccine in newly diagnosed glioma. Their antigen targets remain unknown. Assay used: immunoSEQ multiplex PCR; TCRdb lists only in-frame clones, some missing. This table holds 40,000 to 45,000 clones, around 81% found once. Time point specified: week 35, safety follow-up. The investigators gave 300 ug of mutant IDH1 20-mer peptide in each vaccine dose, together with topical imiquimod. This material consisted of PBMCs, taken from a glioma patient whose treatment included an IDH1 peptide vaccine. All receptors come from a woman aged 40-49 years with glioma. Some clones in this sample may be carry-over from other donors' samples.

The rearrangement joins TRBV6-6 to TRBJ1-5, with D unresolved. This CDR3 contains 14 residues. CDR1 and CDR2 (germline): MNHNY, SVGAGI (reference sequence). V was cut by 7 bases and J by 5 bases, with 15 bases left in between. The CDR3 DNA is TGTGCCAGCATCTCGAACGGTGGGGATCAGCCCCAGCATTTT. Translating it yields CASISNGGDQPQHF.

This clone was seen a few times. This chain joins TRBV29-1 and TRBJ2-2; D not certain. From germline, CDR1 is SQVTM and CDR2 ANQGSEA. CDR3 size: 14 residues. V lost 4 bases and J 5 bases, leaving 14 bases between the germline ends. CDR3 bases: TGCAGCGTTGTTTTACCCCCCGGGACCGGGGAGCTGTTTTTT. Its translation is CSVVLPPGTGELFF.

This clone was seen only once. The V gene is TRBV4-3, the J gene TRBJ1-1; D not certain. The V end lost 4 bases, the J end lost 0 bases, and 9 bases lay between the germline ends. CDR3 size: 14 residues. The germline gives CDR1 LGHNA, CDR2 YSLEER. CDR3 sequence: CASSLWALNTEAFF. CDR3 DNA sequence: TGCGCCAGCAGCCTATGGGCTCTGAACACTGAAGCTTTCTTT.

This rearrangement joins TRBV6-6 to TRBJ1-2, with 9 nucleotides matching TRBD1. The CDR3 sequence is 15 residues long. After removal of 6 bases from V and 2 bases from J, the junction contained 7 bases not matched to a gene. Germline V lookup: CDR1 MNHNY, CDR2 SVGAGI (reference sequence). CDR3 sequence: CASRQNRGLNYGYTF. CDR3 sequence (DNA): TGTGCCAGCAGGCAAAACAGGGGGCTGAACTATGGCTACACCTTC.

The DNA of the CDR3 is TGTGCCAGCAGTTTAACTGGACATCACTCTGGGGCCAACGTCCTGACTTTC. This codes for CASSLTGHHSGANVLTF. This chain connects TRBV28 to TRBJ2-6; D is possibly TRBD1 (5 bases). The V gene lost 2 bases and the J gene lost 0 bases, with 11 bases spanning the gap. CDR3 length: 17 amino acids. Germline lookup yields CDR1 MDHEN and CDR2 SYDVKM.

This sequence joins TRBV9 and TRBJ1-2; D call uncertain. The CDR3 length is 10 residues. Germline-derived CDR1 and CDR2 are SGDLS and YYNGEE. The ends were cut back, 8 bases at V and 9 bases at J, with 11 bases in the middle. This chain's CDR3 is CASSGPRYTF. In DNA form, the CDR3 reads TGTGCCAGTTCAGGACCGCGCTACACCTTC.

This rearrangement joins TRBV19 to TRBJ1-5; no firm D call. The germline gives CDR1 LNHDA, CDR2 SQIVND (reference sequence). Trimming pared 3 bases from V and 1 base from J, leaving 13 bases between. The CDR3 extends over 16 amino acids. CDR3 sequence (DNA): TGTGCCAGTAGTATCCCACTCGGTCGGAGCAATCAGCCCCAGCATTTT. Translated: CASSIPLGRSNQPQHF.

This clone was counted a few times. The chain links TRBV20-1 to TRBJ1-1, with no clear D. CDR3 length: 11 amino acids. Germline CDR1 reads DFQATT; CDR2 reads SNEGSKA (reference sequence). V lost 7 bases to trimming and J lost 0 bases, with 6 bases between them. The CDR3 sequence is CSGEMNTEAFF. CDR3 nucleotides: TGCAGTGGGGAGATGAACACTGAAGCTTTCTTT.

This chain joins TRBV7-6 and TRBJ2-1; 11 bases match TRBD2. The germline CDR1 and CDR2 sequences are SGHVS and FNYEAQ. The CDR3 is made up of 15 amino acids. V gave up 1 base and J gave up 6 bases; unmatched junction bases: 2. The CDR3 protein is CASSLDSGRGNEQFF. For the CDR3, the DNA is TGTGCCAGCAGCTTAGATAGCGGGAGGGGCAATGAGCAGTTCTTC.

The rearrangement uses TRBV7-3 and TRBJ1-1; possibly TRBD1 for D (5 bases). Germline-derived CDR1 and CDR2 are SGHTA and FQGTGA. With 5 bases removed from V and 2 bases from J, the gap between germline ends came to 9 bases. This CDR3 has 13 residues. The CDR3 DNA is TGTGCCAGCAGCGCGACAGTAAACACTGAAGCTTTCTTT. The encoded protein is CASSATVNTEAFF.

The rearrangement joins TRBV29-1 to TRBJ2-5; D is possibly TRBD2 (6 bases). V gave up 4 bases and J gave up 0 bases, with 12 bases separating them. CDR1 is SQVTM, CDR2 ANQGSEA, per germline. The CDR3 consists of 14 residues. The chain's CDR3 is CSVAVGGNQETQYF. In DNA, the CDR3 is TGCAGCGTTGCGGTAGGAGGGAACCAAGAGACCCAGTACTTC.

The CDR3 DNA sequence: TGTGCCAGTAGTCTTGGGACAGGGGTTACCTACGAGCAGTACTTC. It specifies CASSLGTGVTYEQYF. J is TRBJ2-7 and V is TRBV19; 10 bases align to TRBD1. Trimming at V came to 5 bases and at J to 2 bases, leaving 6 bases not matched to a gene. The CDR3 contains 15 residues. Per germline, CDR1 LNHDA and CDR2 SQIVND (reference sequence).

V usage is TRBV10-3 and J usage is TRBJ2-1; D is uncertain. Germline values: CDR1 ENHRY, CDR2 SYGVKD. V dropped 1 base and J dropped 3 bases, with 10 bases sitting between them. The CDR3 sequence is 15 residues long. The CDR3 loop reads CAISEFLGYYNEQFF. CDR3 nucleotide sequence: TGTGCCATCAGTGAGTTTTTGGGCTACTACAATGAGCAGTTCTTC.

V usage is TRBV6-5 and J usage is TRBJ2-7, with unresolved D. V lost 3 bases to trimming and J lost 3 bases, with 12 bases between them. The CDR3 runs to 14 residues. Germline V gives CDR1 MNHEY, CDR2 SVGAGI. CDR3 DNA sequence: TGTGCCAGCAGTTATAGGGCCTTGTACTACGAGCAGTACTTC. Its translation is CASSYRALYYEQYF.

The chain carries TRBV6-6 and TRBJ2-3; D might be TRBD2 (6 bases). From germline, CDR1 is MNHNY and CDR2 SVGAGI (reference sequence). The CDR3 runs to 14 residues. The V end was cut by 6 bases, the J end by 2 bases, with 12 bases between. Here the CDR3 DNA reads TGTGCCAGCAGAGCGGGTCCTACCACAGATACGCAGTATTTT. Translation: CASRAGPTTDTQYF.

The V call is TRBV9, the J call TRBJ1-1; D gene unclear. The germline V gene has CDR1 SGDLS and CDR2 YYNGEE. This CDR3 is 14 amino acids long. Between the trimmed V and J ends, which lost 4 bases and 1 base, there was a span of 11 bases. This chain's CDR3 is CASSREHSNTEAFF. For the CDR3, the DNA is TGTGCCAGCAGCCGAGAGCATTCGAACACTGAAGCTTTCTTT.

The chain joins TRBV7-2 to TRBJ2-6; TRBD2 matches at 7 bases. This CDR3 spans 14 amino acids. V was pared by 8 bases and J by 2 bases, with 3 bases of the junction left unmatched. Germline CDR1 is SGHTA and CDR2 is FQGNSA. CDR3 DNA sequence: TGTGCCAGCGGGGGGAGGGCTGGGGCCAACGTCCTGACTTTC. Amino acids: CASGGRAGANVLTF.

The rearrangement links TRBV5-6 to TRBJ1-1; maybe TRBD1 (6 bases). The CDR3 length is 13 residues. Germline assignment: CDR1 SGHDT and CDR2 YYEEEE. V lost 4 bases and J lost 10, with 17 bases in between. CDR3 in amino acids: CASSGGGRRGAFF. The CDR3 DNA reads as TGTGCCAGCAGCGGGGGGGGGCGGCGCGGAGCTTTCTTT.

This sequence joins TRBV5-1 and TRBJ2-1; D remains unclear. This CDR3 spans 11 amino acids. The germline V and J ends were trimmed by 2 bases and 8 bases, with 5 bases remaining between them. CDR1 SGHRS and CDR2 YFSETQ come from the germline V gene. CDR3 loop: CASSFSYEQFF. CDR3 DNA: TGCGCCAGCAGCTTTTCATATGAGCAGTTCTTC.

The table lists this clone with a count of one. The chain recombines TRBV6-5 with TRBJ2-2; D not resolved. From germline, CDR1 is MNHEY and CDR2 SVGAGI. The CDR3 runs to 12 residues. The V gene lost 2 bases and the J gene lost 5 bases, with 3 bases spanning the gap. The CDR3 nucleotides read TGTGCCAGCAGTTACAGGACCGGGGAGCTGTTTTTT. Translated, it gives CASSYRTGELFF.

The rearrangement joins TRBV5-1 to TRBJ1-3; no definite D call. This CDR3 has 15 amino acids. CDR1 and CDR2 from the germline V gene are SGHRS and YFSETQ. The V gene lost 0 bases and the J gene lost 4 bases, with 11 bases spanning the gap. CDR3 sequence: CASSLDRMMGNTIYF. The CDR3 DNA reads as TGCGCCAGCAGCTTGGACAGAATGATGGGAAACACCATATATTTT.

V gene TRBV5-4 combines with J gene TRBJ2-2; no clear D gene. Germline V gene data show CDR1 as SGHNT and CDR2 as YYREEE (reference sequence). The V end was cut by 0 bases, the J end by 7 bases, with 7 bases between. This CDR3 contains 13 residues. CDR3 residues: CASSLGGSGELFF. The CDR3 bases are TGTGCCAGCAGCTTGGGAGGAAGCGGGGAGCTGTTTTTT.

This clone was seen more than once but under ten times. This rearrangement joins TRBV10-3 to TRBJ1-1, with D possibly TRBD1 on 6 matching bases. Germline-derived CDR1 and CDR2 are ENHRY and SYGVKD. The CDR3 contains 14 residues. V lost 3 bases and J 2 bases, leaving 10 bases between the germline ends. This CDR3 reads CAISEGGGNTEAFF. The CDR3 bases are TGTGCCATCAGTGAAGGGGGGGGTAACACTGAAGCTTTCTTT.

The rearrangement links TRBV7-6 to TRBJ2-7; D is possibly TRBD1 (5 bases). Trimming took off 5 bases at V and 0 bases at J, with 8 bases between the two ends. Germline V gives CDR1 SGHVS, CDR2 FNYEAQ. This CDR3 has 13 amino acids. The CDR3 region is CASSGASSYEQYF. The DNA of the CDR3 is TGTGCCAGCAGCGGGGCCAGCTCCTACGAGCAGTACTTC.

The chain carries TRBV20-1 and TRBJ2-3; D is unclear. Trimming removed 6 bases at V and 0 bases at J, with 4 bases between. This CDR3 comprises 11 residues. Per germline, CDR1 DFQATT and CDR2 SNEGSKA (reference sequence). This CDR3 is CSALSTDTQYF. DNA for the CDR3: TGCAGTGCGCTTAGCACAGATACGCAGTATTTT.

The chain combines TRBV2 with TRBJ1-5; D gene ambiguous. Per germline, CDR1 SNHLY and CDR2 FYNNEI. This CDR3 contains 13 residues. V was pared by 0 bases and J by 7 bases, with 7 bases between. CDR3 region: CASSEALGQPQHF. CDR3 coding DNA: TGTGCCAGCAGTGAAGCGCTCGGGCAGCCCCAGCATTTT.

The CDR3 region has the DNA TGTGCCAGCAGTGAACGGGGTCGATCAGGACGAAACTACGAGCAGTACTTC. Translating gives CASSERGRSGRNYEQYF. This rearrangement joins TRBV25-1 to TRBJ2-7; perhaps TRBD2 as D (5 bases). There are 17 residues in the CDR3. Trimming left V 2 bases short and J 3 bases short, with 20 bases between. Germline V gene sequence: CDR1 MGHDK, CDR2 SYGVNS.

The chain uses TRBV6-5 and TRBJ1-1; no reliable D call. Trimming cost V 2 bases and J 4 bases, with 8 bases left between them. The germline V gene has CDR1 MNHEY and CDR2 SVGAGI. This CDR3 is 13 amino acids long. CDR3 amino acids: CASSYLGGTEAFF. For the CDR3, the DNA is TGTGCCAGCAGTTACCTGGGAGGCACTGAAGCTTTCTTT.

The V gene is TRBV14, the J gene TRBJ1-5; D not resolved. The CDR3 length is 14 residues. Germline CDR1 reads SGHDN; CDR2 reads FVKESK. The V and J ends lost 0 bases and 2 bases respectively, with 5 bases between them. The DNA of the CDR3 is TGTGCCAGCAGCCAAGAATGGCGCAATCAGCCCCAGCATTTT. Its translation is CASSQEWRNQPQHF. Full variable domain (outside the CDR3, taken from reference TRBV14 and TRBJ1-5): EAGVTQFPSHSVIEKGQTVTLRCDPISGHDNLYWYRRVMGKEIKFLLHFVKESKQDESGMPNNRFLAERTGGTYSTLKVQPAELEDSGVYFCASSQEWRNQPQHFGDGTRLSIL.

This rearrangement joins TRBV15 to TRBJ1-1; D is unresolved. This CDR3 spans 15 amino acids. Germline V gene data show CDR1 as LNHNV and CDR2 as YYDKDF (reference sequence). Trimming removed 0 bases from V and 4 bases from J, with 12 bases in between. The CDR3 is CATSRDRGRGTEAFF. CDR3 DNA sequence: TGTGCCACCAGCAGAGATCGAGGACGGGGCACTGAAGCTTTCTTT. The complete variable domain, with remaining parts taken from reference TRBV15 and TRBJ1-1, reads DAMVIQNPRYQVTQFGKPVTLSCSQTLNHNVMYWYQQKSSQAPKLLFHYYDKDFNNEADTPDNFQSRRPNTSFCFLDIRSPGLGDTAMYLCATSRDRGRGTEAFFGQGTRLTVV.